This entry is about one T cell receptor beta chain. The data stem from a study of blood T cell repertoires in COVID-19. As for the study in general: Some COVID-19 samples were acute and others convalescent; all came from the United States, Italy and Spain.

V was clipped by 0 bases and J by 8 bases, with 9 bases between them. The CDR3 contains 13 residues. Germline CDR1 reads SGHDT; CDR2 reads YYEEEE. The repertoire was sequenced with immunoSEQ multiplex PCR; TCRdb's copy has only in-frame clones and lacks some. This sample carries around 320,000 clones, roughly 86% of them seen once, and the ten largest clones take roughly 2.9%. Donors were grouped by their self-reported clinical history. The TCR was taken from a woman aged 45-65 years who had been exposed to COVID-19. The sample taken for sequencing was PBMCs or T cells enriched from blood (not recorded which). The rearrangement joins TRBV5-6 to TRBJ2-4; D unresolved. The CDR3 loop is CASSLVPLDIQYF. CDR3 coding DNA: TGTGCCAGCAGCTTGGTTCCTCTTGACATTCAGTACTTC.